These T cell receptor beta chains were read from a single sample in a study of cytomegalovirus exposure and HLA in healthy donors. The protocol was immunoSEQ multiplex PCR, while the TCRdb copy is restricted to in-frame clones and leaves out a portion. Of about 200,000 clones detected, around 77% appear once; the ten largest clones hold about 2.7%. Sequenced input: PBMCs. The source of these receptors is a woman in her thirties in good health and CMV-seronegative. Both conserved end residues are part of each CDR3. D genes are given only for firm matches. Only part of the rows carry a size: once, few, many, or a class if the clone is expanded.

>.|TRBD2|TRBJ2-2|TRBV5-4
TGTGCCAGCAGCTGGGGGCTAGCGGGGGGGCTAAACACCGGGGAGCTGTTTTTT
CASSWGLAGGLNTGELFF
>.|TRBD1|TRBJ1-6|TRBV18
TGTGCCAGCTCACCACTGCGCGCAGGGGGCCCGGGAAATTCACCCCTCCACTTT
CASSPLRAGGPGNSPLHF
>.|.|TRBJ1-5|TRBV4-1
TGCGCCAGCAGCCAAGCGGGTCAGGGGCCGCGCGTATTTCAGCCCCAGCATTTT
CASSQAGQGPRVFQPQHF
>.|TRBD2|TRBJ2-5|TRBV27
TGTGCCAGCAGTCCGTGGACTAGCGGGACGGAGACCCAGTACTTC
CASSPWTSGTETQYF
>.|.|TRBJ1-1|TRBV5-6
TGTGCCAGCAGCTTGGGTACTCGGGGAGGCACTGAAGCTTTCTTT
CASSLGTRGGTEAFF
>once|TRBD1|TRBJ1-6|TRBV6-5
TGTGCCAGCAGTTACTCGGGACAGGGGGATTCACCCCTCCACTTT
CASSYSGQGDSPLHF
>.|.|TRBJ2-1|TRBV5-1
TGCGCCAGCAGCTTTAGCAATGAGCAGTTCTTC
CASSFSNEQFF
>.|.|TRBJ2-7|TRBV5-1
TGCGCCAGCAGCGTTAACTTTGACAGTCACGGGCAGTACTTC
CASSVNFDSHGQYF
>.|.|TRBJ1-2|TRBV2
TGTGCCAGCAGTGAAGACAGGGACCCTAACTATGGCTACACCTTC
CASSEDRDPNYGYTF
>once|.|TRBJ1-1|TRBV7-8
TGTGCCAGCAGCCCCTCGTCCAGGGTGGCTGAAGCTTTCTTT
CASSPSSRVAEAFF
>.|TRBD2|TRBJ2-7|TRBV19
TGTGCCAGTAGTATCTCTTCGGGGGGGAGCGCCTACGAGCAGTACTTC
CASSISSGGSAYEQYF
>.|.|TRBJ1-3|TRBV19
TGTGCCAGTATCGGGTTCACCTCTGGAAACACCATATATTTT
CASIGFTSGNTIYF
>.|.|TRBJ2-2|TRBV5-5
TGTGCCAGCAGCCCAAGGAGAGGGCCCGGTTACACCGGGGAGCTGTTTTTT
CASSPRRGPGYTGELFF
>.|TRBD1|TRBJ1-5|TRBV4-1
TGCGCCAGCAGCCAAAAGGGACAGGACACTAATCAGCCCCAGCATTTT
CASSQKGQDTNQPQHF
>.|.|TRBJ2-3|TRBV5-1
TGCGCCAGCAGCTCGAGACCCAGCGTCACAGATACGCAGTATTTT
CASSSRPSVTDTQYF
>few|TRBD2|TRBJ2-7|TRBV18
TGTGCCAGCTCACCTAAGGTGAGTAGCGGGAGGGCCTGGGACTTC
CASSPKVSSGRAWDF
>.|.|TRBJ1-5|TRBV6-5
TGTGCCAGCAGTTACTCCTTGAATCAGCCCCAGCATTTT
CASSYSLNQPQHF
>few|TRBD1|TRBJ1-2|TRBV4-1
TGCGCCAGCAGCCAAGCTGGGACAGGGGCTGGCTACACCTTC
CASSQAGTGAGYTF
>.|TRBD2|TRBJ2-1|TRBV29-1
TGCAGCGGACGCCCGCCAGCGGGGCTCTCCTACAATGAGCAGTTCTTC
CSGRPPAGLSYNEQFF
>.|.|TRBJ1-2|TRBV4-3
TGCGCCAGCAGCCCCTCCCAGACAGACTACTATGGCTACACCTTC
CASSPSQTDYYGYTF
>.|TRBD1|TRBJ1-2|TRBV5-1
TGCGCCAGTAGCCTTACAGGGGGCGGCCCTGGGGGAGATGGCTACACCTTC
CASSLTGGGPGGDGYTF
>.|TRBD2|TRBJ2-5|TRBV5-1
TGCGCCAGCAGCATCGGACTAGTCCCAGAGACCCAGTACTTC
CASSIGLVPETQYF
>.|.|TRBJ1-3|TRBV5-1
TGCGCCAGCAGCTTGGTGGCCGGACTCTCTGGAAACACCATATATTTT
CASSLVAGLSGNTIYF
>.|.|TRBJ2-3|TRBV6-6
TGTGCCAGCAGTGGGGGGTGGGATACGCAGTATTTT
CASSGGWDTQYF
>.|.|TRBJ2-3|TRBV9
TGTGCCAGCAGCTCGGGACTCACCCCCTTAGATACGCAGTATTTT
CASSSGLTPLDTQYF
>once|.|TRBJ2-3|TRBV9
TGTGCCAGCAGCGTAGCACTTACGACAGATACGCAGTATTTT
CASSVALTTDTQYF
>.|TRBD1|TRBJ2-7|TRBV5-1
TGCGCCAGCAGCTTGACAGGGGCGAGCTACGAGCAGTACTTC
CASSLTGASYEQYF
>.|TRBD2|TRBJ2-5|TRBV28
TGTGCCAGCAGTTTATTGGGGGGGAGTAGTGAGACCCAGTACTTC
CASSLLGGSSETQYF
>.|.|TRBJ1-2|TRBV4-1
TGCGCCAGCAGCCAAGAAGTCGAACAGGACTATGGCTACACCTTC
CASSQEVEQDYGYTF
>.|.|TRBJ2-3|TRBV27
TGTGCCAGCAGTTCAGGAATCCGAGATACGCAGTATTTT
CASSSGIRDTQYF
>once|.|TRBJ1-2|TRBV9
TGTGCCAGCAGCGTAGGAGGAGGGGTCTATGGCTACACCTTC
CASSVGGGVYGYTF
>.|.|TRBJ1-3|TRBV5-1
TGCGCCAGCAGTCAGAACTCTGGAAACACCATATATTTT
CASSQNSGNTIYF
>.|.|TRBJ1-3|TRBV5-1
TGCGCCAGCAGCTTGTTTAGTCCTGGAAACACCATATATTTT
CASSLFSPGNTIYF
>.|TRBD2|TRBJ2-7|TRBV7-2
TGTGCCAGCAGCCGAGGACTAGCGGGAGATTCCTGGGAGCAGTACTTC
CASSRGLAGDSWEQYF
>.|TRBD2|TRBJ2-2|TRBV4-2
TGTGCCAGCAGCCTTATTCCGGGACTAGAGGCCGGGGAGCTGTTTTTT
CASSLIPGLEAGELFF
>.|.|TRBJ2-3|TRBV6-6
TGTGCCAGCACAAGGCGGGATACGCAGTATTTT
CASTRRDTQYF
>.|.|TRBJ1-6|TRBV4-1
TGCGCCAGCAGCCAAACACCTAGGAGTTCACCCCTCCACTTT
CASSQTPRSSPLHF
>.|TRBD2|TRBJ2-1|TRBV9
TGTGCCAGCAGCGTCCTGGGACTAGCGGGAGACAATGAGCAGTTCTTC
CASSVLGLAGDNEQFF
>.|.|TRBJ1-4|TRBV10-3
TGTGCCATCAGTGAGTCGGGCCCGGAAAAACTGTTTTTT
CAISESGPEKLFF
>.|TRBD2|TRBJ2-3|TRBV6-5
TGTGCCAGCAGTTACCCCGCGGGAGGGGCAGATACGCAGTATTTT
CASSYPAGGADTQYF
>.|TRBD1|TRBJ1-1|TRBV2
TGTGCCAGCACGGAGGACAGGGGGCTTACTGAAGCTTTCTTT
CASTEDRGLTEAFF
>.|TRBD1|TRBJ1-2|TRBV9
TGTGCCAGCAGCGGACAGGGCTTCCGGGGCTACACCTTC
CASSGQGFRGYTF
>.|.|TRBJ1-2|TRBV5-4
TGTGCCAGCAGCTTCCAATTTAGCTATGGCTACACCTTC
CASSFQFSYGYTF
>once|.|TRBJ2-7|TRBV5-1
TGCGCCAGCAGCTGGCAGGGGGGCGACGGTCACGAGCAGTACTTC
CASSWQGGDGHEQYF
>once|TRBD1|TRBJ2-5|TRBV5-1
TGCGCCAGCAGCTTGGGACAGGGGGAGGGGACCCAGTACTTC
CASSLGQGEGTQYF
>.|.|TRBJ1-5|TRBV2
TGTGCCAGCTCGGCGGATAGCAATCAGCCCCAGCATTTT
CASSADSNQPQHF
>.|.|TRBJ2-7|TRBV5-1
TGCGCCAGCAGCTTGGAAGCGTTTAGCTCCTACGAGCAGTACTTC
CASSLEAFSSYEQYF
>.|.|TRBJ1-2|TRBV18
TGTGCCAGCTCACCACGAAGGGCCCCGGGGGGTTATGGCTACACCTTC
CASSPRRAPGGYGYTF
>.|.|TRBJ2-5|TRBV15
TGTGCCACCAGCAGAGACAGCCAAGAGACCCAGTACTTC
CATSRDSQETQYF
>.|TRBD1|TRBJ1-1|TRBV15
TGTGCCACCAGCAGAGGTAGGGGGCTTGCCACTGAAGCTTTCTTT
CATSRGRGLATEAFF
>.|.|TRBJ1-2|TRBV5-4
TGTGCCAGCAGCTTAGGGGGAGCCTATGGCTACACCTTC
CASSLGGAYGYTF
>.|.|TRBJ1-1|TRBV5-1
TGCGCCAGCAGCTTAGAACAGGGTGTTGAAGCTTTCTTT
CASSLEQGVEAFF
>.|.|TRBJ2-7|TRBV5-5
TGTGCCAGCAGCTTGGGAGTTTACGAGCAGTACTTC
CASSLGVYEQYF
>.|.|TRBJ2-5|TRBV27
TGTGCCAGCAGACTAAACTGGAGGGCTAAGACGACCCAGTACTTC
CASRLNWRAKTTQYF